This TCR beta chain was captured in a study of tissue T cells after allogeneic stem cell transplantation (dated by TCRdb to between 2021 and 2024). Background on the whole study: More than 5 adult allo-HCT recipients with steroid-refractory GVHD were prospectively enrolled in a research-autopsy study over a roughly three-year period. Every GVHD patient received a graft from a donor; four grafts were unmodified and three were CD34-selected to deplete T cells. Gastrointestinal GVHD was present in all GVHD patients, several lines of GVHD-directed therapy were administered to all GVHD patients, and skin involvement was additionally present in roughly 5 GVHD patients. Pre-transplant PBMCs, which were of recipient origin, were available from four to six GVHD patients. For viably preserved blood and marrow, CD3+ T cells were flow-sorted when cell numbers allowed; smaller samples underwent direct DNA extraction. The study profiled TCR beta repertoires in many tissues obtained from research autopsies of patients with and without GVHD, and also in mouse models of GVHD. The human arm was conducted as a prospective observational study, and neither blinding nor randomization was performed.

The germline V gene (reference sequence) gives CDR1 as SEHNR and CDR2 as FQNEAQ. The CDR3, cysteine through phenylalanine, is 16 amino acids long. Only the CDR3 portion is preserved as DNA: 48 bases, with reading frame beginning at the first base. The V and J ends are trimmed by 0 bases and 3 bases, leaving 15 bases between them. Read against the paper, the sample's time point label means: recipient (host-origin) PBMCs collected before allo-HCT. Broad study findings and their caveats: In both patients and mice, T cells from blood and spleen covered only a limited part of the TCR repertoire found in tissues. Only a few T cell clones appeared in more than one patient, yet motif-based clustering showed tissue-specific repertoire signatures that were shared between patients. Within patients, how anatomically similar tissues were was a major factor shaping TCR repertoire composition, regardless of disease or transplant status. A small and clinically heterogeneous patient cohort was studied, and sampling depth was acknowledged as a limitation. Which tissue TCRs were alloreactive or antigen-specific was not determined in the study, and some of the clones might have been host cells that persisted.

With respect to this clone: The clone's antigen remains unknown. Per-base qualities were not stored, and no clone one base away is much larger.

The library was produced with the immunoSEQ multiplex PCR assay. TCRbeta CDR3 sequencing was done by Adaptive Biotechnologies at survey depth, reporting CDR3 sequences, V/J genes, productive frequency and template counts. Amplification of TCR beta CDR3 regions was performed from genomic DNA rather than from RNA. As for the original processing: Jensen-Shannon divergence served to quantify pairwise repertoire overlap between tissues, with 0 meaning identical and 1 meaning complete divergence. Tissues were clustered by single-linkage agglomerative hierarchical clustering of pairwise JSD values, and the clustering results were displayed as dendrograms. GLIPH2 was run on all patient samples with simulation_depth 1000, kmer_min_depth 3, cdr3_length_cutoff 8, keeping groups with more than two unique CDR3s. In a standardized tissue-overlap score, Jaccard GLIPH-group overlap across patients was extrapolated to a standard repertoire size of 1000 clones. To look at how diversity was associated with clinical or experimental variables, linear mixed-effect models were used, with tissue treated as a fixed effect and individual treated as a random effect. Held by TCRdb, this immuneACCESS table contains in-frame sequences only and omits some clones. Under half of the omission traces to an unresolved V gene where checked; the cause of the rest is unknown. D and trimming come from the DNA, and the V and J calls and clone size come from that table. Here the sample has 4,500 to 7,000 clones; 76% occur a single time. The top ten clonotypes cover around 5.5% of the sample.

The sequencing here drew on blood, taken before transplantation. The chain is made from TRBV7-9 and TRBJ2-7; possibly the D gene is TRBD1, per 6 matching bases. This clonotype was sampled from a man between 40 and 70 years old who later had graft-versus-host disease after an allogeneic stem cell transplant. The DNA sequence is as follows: TGTGCCAGCAGCTTAGCCCGGGCAGGGGATCTCTACGAGCAGTACTTC. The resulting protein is CASSLARAGDLYEQYF.